This TCR beta chain was sequenced in a study of shared clonotypes between healthy human individuals. Study-level findings and limits: Only a few donors were included, so the genetic and exposure-history diversity represented was limited. Non-shared clonotypes showed lower generation probabilities than clonotypes common to all four donors.

As defined, naive CD8 cells were CD45RO-negative and positively selected for CCR7, with terminally differentiated effector memory CD45RA+ cells excluded. This clone was recorded once. Antigen unknown. This CDR3 spans 13 amino acids. With 1 base removed from V and 3 bases from J, the gap between germline ends came to 7 bases. Germline CDR1 MNHNS, CDR2 SASEGT. The genomic DNA of each subset was split evenly across several immunoSEQ plates. Generated by immunoSEQ multiplex PCR, the TCRdb table keeps only in-frame clones and is missing some. The repertoire consists of almost 700,000 clones, with 92% occurring once and the leading ten covering approximately 25%.

Sequencing was carried out using naive CD8+ T cells sorted from blood. The source of this sequence is a man aged 30 to 45 in good health. This chain connects TRBV6-1 to TRBJ2-7, with no clear D. The CDR3: CASSEGRRYEQYF. In DNA, the CDR3 is TGTGCCAGCAGTGAAGGTAGGCGCTACGAGCAGTACTTC.